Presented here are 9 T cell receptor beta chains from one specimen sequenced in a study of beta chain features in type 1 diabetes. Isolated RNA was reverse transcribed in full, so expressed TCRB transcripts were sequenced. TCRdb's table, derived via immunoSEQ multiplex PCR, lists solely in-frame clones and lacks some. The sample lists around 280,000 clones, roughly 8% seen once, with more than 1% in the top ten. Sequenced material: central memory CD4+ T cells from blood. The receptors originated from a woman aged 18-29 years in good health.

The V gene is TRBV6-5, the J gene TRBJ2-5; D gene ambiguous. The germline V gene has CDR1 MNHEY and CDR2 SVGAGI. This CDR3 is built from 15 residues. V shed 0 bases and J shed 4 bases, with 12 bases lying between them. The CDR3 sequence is CASSYSALRVETQYF. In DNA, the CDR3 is TGTGCCAGCAGTTACTCGGCGCTACGCGTAGAGACCCAGTACTTC.

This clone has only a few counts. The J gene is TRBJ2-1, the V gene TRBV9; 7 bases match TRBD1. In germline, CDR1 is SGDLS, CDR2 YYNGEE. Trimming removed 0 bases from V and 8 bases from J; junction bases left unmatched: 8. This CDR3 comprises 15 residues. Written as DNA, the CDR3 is TGTGCCAGCAGCGTAGGGGGACAGACGTTCGATGAGCAGTTCTTC. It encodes CASSVGGQTFDEQFF.

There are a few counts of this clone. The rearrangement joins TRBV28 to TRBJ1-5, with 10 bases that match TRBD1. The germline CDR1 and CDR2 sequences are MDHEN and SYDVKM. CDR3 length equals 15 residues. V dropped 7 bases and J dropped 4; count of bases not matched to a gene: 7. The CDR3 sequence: CASKSPGQGNQPQHF. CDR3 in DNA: TGTGCCAGCAAAAGCCCGGGACAGGGGAATCAGCCCCAGCATTTT.

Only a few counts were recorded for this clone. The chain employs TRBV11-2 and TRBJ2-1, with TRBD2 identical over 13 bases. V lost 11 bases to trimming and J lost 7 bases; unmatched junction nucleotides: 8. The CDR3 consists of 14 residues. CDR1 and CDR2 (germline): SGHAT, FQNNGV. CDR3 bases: TGTGCCGCGGCCACTAGCGGGGGGGCTAATGAGCAGTTCTTC. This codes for CAAATSGGANEQFF. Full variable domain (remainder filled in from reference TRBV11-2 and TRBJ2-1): EAGVAQSPRYKIIEKRQSVAFWCNPISGHATLYWYQQILGQGPKLLIQFQNNGVVDDSQLPKDRFSAERLKGVDSTLKIQPAKLEDSAVYLCAAATSGGANEQFFGPGTRLTVL.

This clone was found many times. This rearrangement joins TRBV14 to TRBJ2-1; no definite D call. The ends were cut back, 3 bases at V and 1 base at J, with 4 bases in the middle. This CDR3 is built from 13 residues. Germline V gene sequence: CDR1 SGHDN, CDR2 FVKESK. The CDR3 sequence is CASSQNSYNEQFF. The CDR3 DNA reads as TGTGCCAGCAGCCAGAATTCCTACAATGAGCAGTTCTTC.

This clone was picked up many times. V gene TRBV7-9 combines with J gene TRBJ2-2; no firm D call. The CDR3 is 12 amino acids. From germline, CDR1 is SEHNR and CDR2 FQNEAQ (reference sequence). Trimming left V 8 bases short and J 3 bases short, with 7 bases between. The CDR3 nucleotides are TGTGCCAGCGACACCCACACCGGGGAGCTGTTTTTT. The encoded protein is CASDTHTGELFF.

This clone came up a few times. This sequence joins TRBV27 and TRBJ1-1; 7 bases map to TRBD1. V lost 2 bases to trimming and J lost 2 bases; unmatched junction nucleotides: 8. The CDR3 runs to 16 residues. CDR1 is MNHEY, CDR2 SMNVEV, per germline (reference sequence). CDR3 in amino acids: CASSLNGQGGNTEAFF. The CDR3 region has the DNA TGTGCCAGCAGTTTAAACGGCCAGGGGGGCAACACTGAAGCTTTCTTT.

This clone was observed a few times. The CDR3 loop is CAISDGAGVVYEQYF. The DNA for the CDR3 is TGTGCCATCAGTGACGGGGCTGGAGTTGTCTACGAGCAGTACTTC. V is TRBV10-3 and J is TRBJ2-7; the D gene could be TRBD1 or TRBD2 (5 bases each). Germline lookup yields CDR1 ENHRY and CDR2 SYGVKD. Trimming took 3 bases from V and 3 from J, leaving 15 bases between them. The CDR3 consists of 15 residues.

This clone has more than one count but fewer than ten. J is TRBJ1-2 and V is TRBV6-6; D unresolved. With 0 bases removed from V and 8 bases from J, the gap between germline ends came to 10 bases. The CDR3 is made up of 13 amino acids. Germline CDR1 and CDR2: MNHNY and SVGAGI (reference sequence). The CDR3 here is CASSYSAVEGYTF. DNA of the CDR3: TGTGCCAGCAGTTACTCGGCGGTTGAGGGCTACACCTTC.